What follows are 18 T cell receptor beta chains derived from one specimen sequenced in a study of shared clonotypes between healthy human individuals. Sequencing used immunoSEQ multiplex PCR; TCRdb keeps in-frame clones, though not all of them. The sample shows about 1.5 million clones, nearly 99% of them seen only once. The sequenced material came from naive CD4+ T cells sorted from blood. Documented subset: CD45RA+ positively selected. Every receptor here comes from a man younger than 40 in good health.

The chain joins TRBV5-1 to TRBJ1-4; the D is unclear. The CDR3 is 14 residues long. CDR1 and CDR2 (germline): SGHRS, YFSETQ. V was cut by 2 bases and J by 2 bases, with 7 bases left in between. The CDR3 DNA reads TGCGCCAGCAGCTTAACGGATACTAATGAAAAACTGTTTTTT. It codes for CASSLTDTNEKLFF.

The genes are TRBV7-9 and TRBJ2-2, with 9 bases lining up with TRBD2. V gave up 4 bases and J gave up 3 bases; unmatched junction bases: 6. Per the germline V gene, CDR1 is SEHNR and CDR2 is FQNEAQ (reference sequence). This CDR3 is 16 amino acids long. The DNA of the CDR3 is TGTGCCAGCAGCTCCCGTGTAGCGGGAGACACCGGGGAGCTGTTTTTT. Encoded protein: CASSSRVAGDTGELFF.

V is TRBV9 and J is TRBJ2-7; D uncertain. The CDR3 loop spans 14 amino acids. V shed 0 bases and J shed 0 bases, with 7 bases lying between them. Germline assignment: CDR1 SGDLS and CDR2 YYNGEE. The CDR3 DNA sequence: TGTGCCAGCAGCGTAGCTGACACCTCCTACGAGCAGTACTTC. Residues: CASSVADTSYEQYF.

The V gene is TRBV28, the J gene TRBJ1-4; D may be TRBD1 (5 bases). V was clipped by 8 bases and J by 3 bases, with 16 bases between them. CDR1 is MDHEN and CDR2 is SYDVKM in the germline V gene. The CDR3 totals 15 residues. The CDR3 DNA reads TGTGCCAGCTGCCCCCCCTCGGGGGCTAATGAAAAACTGTTTTTT. This gives the protein CASCPPSGANEKLFF.

The rearrangement uses TRBV4-3 and TRBJ1-4; TRBD1 agrees at 8 bases. V dropped 3 bases and J dropped 5; count of bases not matched to a gene: 2. The V gene's germline CDR1 is LGHNA and CDR2 YSLEER. The CDR3 length is 14 residues. The CDR3 DNA sequence: TGCGCCAGCAGCCAGAGACAGGGGAATGAAAAACTGTTTTTT. Amino acid sequence: CASSQRQGNEKLFF.

The gene calls are TRBV11-2 and TRBJ2-5; the D gene is possibly TRBD2 (6 bases). Trimming took 5 bases from V and 1 from J, leaving 14 bases between them. Germline V gene lookup returns CDR1 SGHAT and CDR2 FQNNGV. This CDR3 has 15 amino acids. The CDR3: CASSRSAGSQETQYF. The CDR3 nucleotides read TGTGCCAGCAGCCGCTCGGCGGGGTCCCAAGAGACCCAGTACTTC.

With regard to this clone: Other DNA sequences in the same sample also yield this CDR3. This chain connects TRBV14 to TRBJ2-1, with 9 bases lining up with TRBD2. CDR1 and CDR2 from the germline V gene are SGHDN and FVKESK. V shed 0 bases and J 10 bases; nucleotides not matched to a gene: 1. This CDR3 has 13 residues. The CDR3 DNA reads as TGTGCCAGCAGCCAAGATCTAGCGGGAGAGCAGTTCTTC. Protein product: CASSQDLAGEQFF.

The CDR3 loop is CASSPTQDTQYF. For the CDR3, the DNA is TGTGCCAGCAGCCCTACCCAGGATACGCAGTATTTT. The V call is TRBV7-2, the J call TRBJ2-3, with D hard to call. The ends were cut back, 5 bases at V and 6 bases at J, with 9 bases in the middle. This CDR3 comprises 12 residues. The germline V gene encodes CDR1 SGHTA and CDR2 FQGNSA.

Turning to this clone: This CDR3 is also generated by other DNA sequences in the sample. The chain joins TRBV6-1 to TRBJ2-7; TRBD2 matches at 14 bases. The trim removed 4 bases at V and 1 base at J, leaving 0 bases unmatched. Per germline, CDR1 MNHNS and CDR2 SASEGT. The length of the CDR3 is 15 residues. The CDR3 reads CASSGTSGRSYEQYF. CDR3 coding DNA: TGTGCCAGCAGTGGGACTAGCGGGAGGTCCTACGAGCAGTACTTC.

V usage is TRBV5-1 and J usage is TRBJ2-2; tentatively, D is TRBD2 (5 bases). CDR1 and CDR2 from the germline V gene are SGHRS and YFSETQ. The CDR3 has 15 residues. V dropped 0 bases and J dropped 5 bases, with 11 bases sitting between them. The CDR3, as DNA: TGCGCCAGCAGCTTGGTCGTTGAGGGTACCGGGGAGCTGTTTTTT. Translated: CASSLVVEGTGELFF.

V and J are TRBV7-6 and TRBJ1-1, with D possibly matching TRBD1 (6 bases). The ends were cut back, 5 bases at V and 4 bases at J, with 20 bases in the middle. The CDR3 runs to 16 residues. Germline CDR1 and CDR2: SGHVS and FNYEAQ. The CDR3 nucleotides are TGTGCCAGCAGCCCCATACCACAGGGCAAGGTCACTGAAGCTTTCTTT. This sequence encodes CASSPIPQGKVTEAFF.

The chain uses TRBV19 and TRBJ2-4; no firm D call. Trimming cost V 5 bases and J 1 base, with 15 bases left between them. CDR1 LNHDA and CDR2 SQIVND come from the germline V gene (reference sequence). This CDR3 contains 16 residues. The CDR3 nucleotides are TGTGCCAGTAGTCTAAGTCCCCCCCCGGCCAAAAACATTCAGTACTTC. Protein: CASSLSPPPAKNIQYF. The entire variable domain, with the rest obtained from reference TRBV19 and TRBJ2-4, is as follows: DGGITQSPKYLFRKEGQNVTLSCEQNLNHDAMYWYRQDPGQGLRLIYYSQIVNDFQKGDIAEGYSVSREKKESFPLTVTSAQKNPTAFYLCASSLSPPPAKNIQYFGAGTRLSVL.

The chain couples TRBV18 to TRBJ2-5; TRBD1 agrees at 7 bases. Trimming cost V 1 base and J 2 bases; bases outside gene matches: 7. Germline CDR1 and CDR2: KGHSH and LQKENI. This CDR3 region has 16 residues. Here the CDR3 reads CASSPRVWGQQETQYF. The CDR3, as DNA: TGTGCCAGCTCACCACGGGTTTGGGGACAGCAAGAGACCCAGTACTTC.

The chain has TRBV2 and TRBJ2-3; D is undetermined. Germline CDR1 and CDR2: SNHLY and FYNNEI. The CDR3 spans 15 residues. The V gene lost 7 bases and the J gene lost 1 base, with 15 bases spanning the gap. This chain's CDR3 is CASNRLPAGTDTQYF. As DNA, the CDR3 is TGTGCCAGCAACCGCCTCCCGGCAGGCACAGATACGCAGTATTTT.

The CDR3 DNA follows: TGTGCCAGCAGCTCAACAGGAAATCTAGACTTTAGGTCCTACGAGCAGTACTTC. This gives the protein CASSSTGNLDFRSYEQYF. The chain combines TRBV7-9 with TRBJ2-7, with D perhaps matching TRBD1 (5 bases). The CDR3 consists of 18 residues. V was trimmed by 4 bases and J by 1 base, leaving 23 bases between them. Germline CDR1 is SEHNR and CDR2 is FQNEAQ (reference sequence).

The chain couples TRBV7-9 to TRBJ2-7; tentative D call: TRBD1 (6 bases). Trimming took off 7 bases at V and 2 bases at J, with 9 bases between the two ends. Germline V gene sequence: CDR1 SEHNR, CDR2 FQNEAQ (reference sequence). The CDR3 runs 12 residues. The CDR3 loop reads CASTTGAYEQYF. The CDR3 coding sequence is TGTGCCAGCACGACAGGCGCCTACGAGCAGTACTTC. Looking up the rest from reference TRBV7-9 and TRBJ2-7 gives the full variable domain: DTGVSQNPRHKITKRGQNVTFRCDPISEHNRLYWYRQTLGQGPEFLTYFQNEAQLEKSRLLSDRFSAERPKGSFSTLEIQRTEQGDSAMYLCASTTGAYEQYFGPGTRLTVT.

V and J are TRBV29-1 and TRBJ1-3; perhaps TRBD1 as D (6 bases). Germline loops: CDR1 SQVTM, CDR2 ANQGSEA. Trimming shortened V by 7 bases and J by 2 bases, and 12 bases separated the two germline ends. CDR3 length: 13 residues. CDR3 residues: CSALNRAGNTIYF. CDR3 DNA sequence: TGCAGCGCTCTTAACAGGGCTGGAAACACCATATATTTT.

The chain joins TRBV9 to TRBJ2-7, with D perhaps matching TRBD1 (5 bases). Trimming took 3 bases from V and 6 from J, leaving 16 bases between them. CDR3 length: 14 amino acids. The germline V gene encodes CDR1 SGDLS and CDR2 YYNGEE. CDR3 in amino acids: CASSATGVGGEQYF. The DNA of the CDR3 is TGTGCCAGCAGCGCTACAGGAGTCGGCGGCGAGCAGTACTTC.